This entry concerns a single TCR beta chain. Its target is unknown. The record originates from a study of a mutant IDH1 vaccine in newly diagnosed glioma. CDR1 ENHRY and CDR2 SYGVKD come from the germline V gene. The CDR3 is 15 residues long. After removal of 8 bases from V and 1 base from J, the junction contained 7 bases not matched to a gene. Using immunoSEQ multiplex PCR, the repertoire was profiled, and TCRdb retains in-frame clones only, with some absent. The sample has around 84,000 clones; about 81% are singletons. Time point here: week 47, end of study. Topical imiquimod was applied with each vaccine dose, which held 300 ug of mutant IDH1 20-mer peptide.

The chain couples TRBV10-3 to TRBJ2-7; TRBD1 agrees at 11 bases. The sequence came from a man aged 40-49 years with glioma. The starting material was PBMCs, obtained from a glioma patient whose treatment included an IDH1 peptide vaccine. DNA of the CDR3: TGTGCCATCGGAGCTAGGGACAGGGGGTCCTACGAGCAGTACTTC. Translating it yields CAIGARDRGSYEQYF.